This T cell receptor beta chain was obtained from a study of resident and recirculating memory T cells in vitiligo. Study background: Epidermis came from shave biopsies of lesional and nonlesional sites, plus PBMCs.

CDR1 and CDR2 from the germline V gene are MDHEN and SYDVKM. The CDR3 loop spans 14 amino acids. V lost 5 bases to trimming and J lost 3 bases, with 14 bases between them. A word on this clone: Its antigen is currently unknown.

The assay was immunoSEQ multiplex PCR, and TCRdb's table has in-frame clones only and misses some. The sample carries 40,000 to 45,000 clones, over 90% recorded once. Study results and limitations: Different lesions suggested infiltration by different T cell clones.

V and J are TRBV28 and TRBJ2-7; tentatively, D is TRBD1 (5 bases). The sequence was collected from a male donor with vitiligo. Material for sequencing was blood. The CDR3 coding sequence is TGTGCCAGCAGTCTTTCGACAGCAAACTACGAGCAGTACTTC. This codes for CASSLSTANYEQYF. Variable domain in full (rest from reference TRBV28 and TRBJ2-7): DVKVTQSSRYLVKRTGEKVFLECVQDMDHENMFWYRQDPGLGLRLIYFSYDVKMKEKGDIPEGYSVSREKKERFSLILESASTNQTSMYLCASSLSTANYEQYFGPGTRLTVT.